This TCR beta chain was recovered during a study of blood T cells in healthy people across ages. Each donor gave roughly 9.2 milliliters of peripheral blood. Per sample, extraction of total RNA gave at least 5 micrograms in every case. Combining a sample-barcoded 5' primer with a J-beta primer mix, a second PCR ran for about 7 to 11 cycles. No fewer than 2.5 million CDR3-containing paired-end reads came from each sample. TCRdb recomputed calls from the 5' RACE reads with MiXCR, one row per CDR3 protein. This repertoire shows around 800,000 distinct CDR3 sequences, around 42% found once; its top ten account for approximately 19%. Sequenced input: blood. The clonotype comes from a man aged 60 to 75 in good health.

The CDR3 coding sequence is TGTGCCAGCACCGAAGGACTAGCGGGGGAGAATTCCTACGAGCAGTACTTC. Residues: CASTEGLAGENSYEQYF. The chain combines TRBV6-2 or TRBV6-3 with TRBJ2-7, with 13 bases that match TRBD2. The germline V gene has CDR1 MNHEY and CDR2 SVGEGT. CDR3 size: 17 residues. V shed 7 bases and J 1 base; nucleotides not matched to a gene: 10.